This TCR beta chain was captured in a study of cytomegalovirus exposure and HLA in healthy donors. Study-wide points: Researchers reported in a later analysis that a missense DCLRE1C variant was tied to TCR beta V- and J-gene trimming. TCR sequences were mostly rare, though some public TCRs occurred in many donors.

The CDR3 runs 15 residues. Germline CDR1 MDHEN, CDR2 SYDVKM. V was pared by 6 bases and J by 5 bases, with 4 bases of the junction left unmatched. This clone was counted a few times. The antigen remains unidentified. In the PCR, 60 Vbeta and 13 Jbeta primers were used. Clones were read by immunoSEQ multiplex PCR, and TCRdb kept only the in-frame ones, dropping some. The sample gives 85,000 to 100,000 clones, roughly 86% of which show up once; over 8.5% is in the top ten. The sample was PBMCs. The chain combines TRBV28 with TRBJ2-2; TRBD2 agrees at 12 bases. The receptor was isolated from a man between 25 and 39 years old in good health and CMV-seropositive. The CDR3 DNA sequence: TGTGCCAGCAGGCCGACTAGCGGGAGTACCGGGGAGCTGTTTTTT. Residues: CASRPTSGSTGELFF.